This T cell receptor (beta chain) derives from a study of beta chain features in type 1 diabetes. Study as a whole: Over all samples combined, fewer than 140,000,000 sorted cells were examined. Study results and limitations: Researchers report that Type 1 diabetes patients had moderately but significantly shorter TCRB CDR3s across all four CD4+ subsets.

Regarding this clone: Its antigen remains unknown.

Losses at the gene ends were 0 bases for V and 7 bases for J; bases not matched to a gene: 5. Germline CDR1 is SGHVS and CDR2 is FNYEAQ. The CDR3 is made up of 14 amino acids. Reverse transcription of all isolated RNA meant that expressed TCRB transcripts were sequenced. Sequencing used immunoSEQ multiplex PCR; TCRdb keeps in-frame clones, though not all of them. The table records approximately 250,000 clones, roughly an eighth of them present only once. Averaging around 120 mL, one heparinised blood draw came from each individual donor. Using CD45RO/CCR7/CD25/CD127/CD95/CD27, CD4+ naive, central memory, regulatory and stem cell-like memory cells were sorted.

The sequence derives from a woman aged 40-49 years in good health. V usage is TRBV7-6 and J usage is TRBJ2-7; 8 bases map to TRBD2. The source material was naive CD4+ T cells from blood. The DNA for the CDR3 is TGTGCCAGCAGCTTAGCGGGACTAGTTTATGAGCAGTACTTC. Protein sequence: CASSLAGLVYEQYF.